A single sample is the source of the 23 T cell receptor beta chains below, sequenced in a study of cytomegalovirus exposure and HLA in healthy donors. Vbeta (60) and Jbeta (13) primers were used in the PCR. Profiled with immunoSEQ multiplex PCR; TCRdb holds only in-frame clones, not every one. The sample has about 110,000 clones; more than 65% are singletons. Sequencing input: PBMCs. The receptors here all came from a woman younger than 45 in good health and CMV-seronegative.

The chain couples TRBV6-5 to TRBJ1-2, with TRBD1 matching over 7 bases. Germline V gene lookup returns CDR1 MNHEY and CDR2 SVGAGI. Trimming removed 4 bases from V and 4 bases from J; junction bases left unmatched: 9. The CDR3 sequence is 15 residues long. The CDR3 DNA reads as TGTGCCAGCAGTTGGGGACAGCCTAACCTCTATGGCTACACCTTC. It codes for CASSWGQPNLYGYTF.

This chain joins TRBV28 and TRBJ1-1, with a tentative D call TRBD1 (6 bases). The CDR3 sequence is 14 residues long. Germline lookup yields CDR1 MDHEN and CDR2 SYDVKM. Trimming took 6 bases from V and 3 from J, leaving 14 bases between them. The CDR3 coding sequence is TGTGCCAGCAGCATACAGGGAGGGGACACTGAAGCTTTCTTT. Translated: CASSIQGGDTEAFF. Based on the CDR3 plus reference TRBV28 and TRBJ1-1, the full variable domain is DVKVTQSSRYLVKRTGEKVFLECVQDMDHENMFWYRQDPGLGLRLIYFSYDVKMKEKGDIPEGYSVSREKKERFSLILESASTNQTSMYLCASSIQGGDTEAFFGQGTRLTVV.

About this clone itself: This specimen includes other DNA sequences encoding the same CDR3. The chain uses TRBV5-1 and TRBJ1-1; the D gene is possibly TRBD1 (6 bases). V was trimmed by 0 bases and J by 4 bases, leaving 7 bases between them. Germline CDR1 reads SGHRS; CDR2 reads YFSETQ. The CDR3 length is 13 residues. CDR3 DNA sequence: TGCGCCAGCAGCTTGGGAGGGGGCACTGAAGCTTTCTTT. As protein: CASSLGGGTEAFF.

This chain connects TRBV29-1 to TRBJ1-1; 7 bases fit TRBD1. CDR1 and CDR2 from the germline V gene are SQVTM and ANQGSEA. The CDR3 totals 13 residues. With V trimmed by 7 bases and J by 2 bases, 7 bases remained unmatched. The CDR3 protein is CSGTGQTNTEAFF. CDR3 DNA: TGCAGCGGCACGGGACAGACAAACACTGAAGCTTTCTTT.

The V call is TRBV7-9, the J call TRBJ2-7; 9 positions agree with TRBD2. J was trimmed by 2 bases and V by 1 base; bases with no gene match: 6. Germline CDR1 and CDR2: SEHNR and FQNEAQ (reference sequence). The CDR3 loop spans 16 amino acids. The chain's CDR3 is CASSLVRTSEAYEQYF. CDR3 DNA: TGTGCCAGCAGCTTAGTTCGGACTAGCGAAGCCTACGAGCAGTACTTC.

The CDR3 coding sequence is TGTGTGCTCCGGGACAGGGGGTGGACGAACTATGGCTACACCTTC. Translation gives CVLRDRGWTNYGYTF. V usage is TRBV6-1 and J usage is TRBJ1-2; TRBD1 matches 11 bases. The CDR3 extends over 15 amino acids. Germline CDR1 is MNHNS and CDR2 is SASEGT.

For the CDR3, the DNA is TGTGCCAGCAGACGACAGGGCTCCTACGAGCAGTACTTC. Translating it yields CASRRQGSYEQYF. The rearrangement uses TRBV7-9 and TRBJ2-7; 7 bases agree with TRBD1. The V segment lost 6 bases and the J segment 0 bases; nucleotides outside the gene matches: 2. Germline CDR1 is SEHNR and CDR2 is FQNEAQ (reference sequence). This CDR3 contains 13 residues.

V gene TRBV27 combines with J gene TRBJ2-1, with 11 bases aligning to TRBD2. Germline V gene sequence: CDR1 MNHEY, CDR2 SMNVEV (reference sequence). J was trimmed by 14 bases and V by 4 bases; bases with no gene match: 13. CDR3 size: 15 residues. The CDR3: CASSSLAGGPMVEFF. The CDR3 DNA reads TGTGCCAGCAGTTCCCTAGCGGGAGGCCCGATGGTGGAGTTCTTC.

The chain recombines TRBV9 with TRBJ2-3; D is uncertain. This CDR3 spans 16 amino acids. The germline V gene has CDR1 SGDLS and CDR2 YYNGEE. V lost 3 bases and J lost 4, with 18 bases in between. For the CDR3, the DNA is TGTGCCAGCAGCGAAACCAGACACTCTGGCGCAGATACGCAGTATTTT. Amino acids: CASSETRHSGADTQYF.

This chain uses TRBV5-8 with TRBJ2-7; D is perhaps TRBD1 (5 bases). This CDR3 is built from 14 residues. Germline values: CDR1 SGHTS, CDR2 YDEGEE. V lost 0 bases, J lost 2 bases, and 9 bases lay in between. In DNA, the CDR3 is TGTGCCAGCAGCTTGGGACAGTTCACCTACGAGCAGTACTTC. Translated, it gives CASSLGQFTYEQYF.

V gene TRBV19 combines with J gene TRBJ1-2; TRBD1 agrees at 7 bases. Germline V gives CDR1 LNHDA, CDR2 SQIVND (reference sequence). CDR3 length: 14 residues. After removal of 3 bases from V and 2 bases from J, the junction contained 3 bases not matched to a gene. The chain's CDR3 is CASSIPGQNYGYTF. The DNA of the CDR3 is TGTGCCAGTAGTATCCCGGGACAGAACTATGGCTACACCTTC. Full variable domain (remainder filled in from reference TRBV19 and TRBJ1-2): DGGITQSPKYLFRKEGQNVTLSCEQNLNHDAMYWYRQDPGQGLRLIYYSQIVNDFQKGDIAEGYSVSREKKESFPLTVTSAQKNPTAFYLCASSIPGQNYGYTFGSGTRLTVV.

This chain joins TRBV5-1 and TRBJ1-2; no clear D. Trimming removed 0 bases from V and 8 bases from J, with 11 bases in between. This CDR3 spans 13 amino acids. Germline V gene lookup returns CDR1 SGHRS and CDR2 YFSETQ. For the CDR3, the DNA is TGCGCCAGCAGCTTGGGACACGGGGAAGGCTACACCTTC. Protein product: CASSLGHGEGYTF.

This clone turned up a few times. J is TRBJ1-1 and V is TRBV11-2, with TRBD1 matching over 10 bases. The ends lost 3 bases at V and 0 bases at J; junction bases unmatched: 1. CDR1 is SGHAT, CDR2 FQNNGV, per germline. The CDR3 has 15 amino acids. CDR3 DNA: TGTGCCAGCAGCTTGGGGACAGGGGTGAACACTGAAGCTTTCTTT. It specifies CASSLGTGVNTEAFF.

This clone was seen more than once but under ten times. The chain links TRBV30 to TRBJ2-1, with D perhaps matching TRBD1 (5 bases). Trimming removed 2 bases from V and 4 bases from J, with 12 bases in between. Germline CDR1 and CDR2: GTSNPN and SVGIG (reference sequence). The CDR3 is 14 residues long. The CDR3 is CAWSLQAEYNEQFF. DNA of the CDR3: TGTGCCTGGAGTCTACAGGCAGAATACAATGAGCAGTTCTTC.

This rearrangement joins TRBV10-3 to TRBJ2-1, with 10 bases aligning to TRBD2. Germline V gene data show CDR1 as ENHRY and CDR2 as SYGVKD. The trim removed 8 bases at V and 5 bases at J, leaving 6 bases unmatched. The CDR3 has 14 residues. CDR3 DNA sequence: TGTGCCATCTCTGGCACTAGCGGGGACAATGAGCAGTTCTTC. Residues: CAISGTSGDNEQFF.

This clone was seen only a few times. The chain combines TRBV6-5 with TRBJ2-7; D gene unclear. CDR3 length equals 12 residues. CDR1 is MNHEY and CDR2 is SVGAGI in the germline V gene. Trimming removed 6 bases at V and 4 bases at J, with 10 bases between. CDR3 in DNA: TGTGCCAGCAGATCTAAAGCGTACGAGCAGTACTTC. The encoded protein is CASRSKAYEQYF.

The V call is TRBV15, the J call TRBJ1-1; 7 positions match TRBD1. The CDR3 is made up of 14 amino acids. The ends lost 2 bases at V and 6 bases at J; junction bases unmatched: 6. The V gene's germline CDR1 is LNHNV and CDR2 YYDKDF (reference sequence). The CDR3 coding sequence is TGTGCCACCAGCAGACTTGGACAGGCCGCTGAAGCTTTCTTT. Translated, it gives CATSRLGQAAEAFF.

This chain joins TRBV29-1 and TRBJ1-1, with a tentative D call TRBD1 (6 bases). V lost 0 bases and J lost 3, with 8 bases in between. The CDR3 is made up of 13 amino acids. The germline V gene has CDR1 SQVTM and CDR2 ANQGSEA. CDR3 region: CSVEDAGDTEAFF. In nucleotides, the CDR3 is TGCAGCGTTGAAGATGCAGGGGACACTGAAGCTTTCTTT.

The chain is built from TRBV6-5 and TRBJ2-2; no clear D. This CDR3 has 13 residues. The V gene lost 4 bases and the J gene lost 2 bases, with 5 bases spanning the gap. The germline V gene encodes CDR1 MNHEY and CDR2 SVGAGI. The CDR3: CASSFTNTGELFF. In DNA, the CDR3 is TGTGCCAGCAGTTTCACTAACACCGGGGAGCTGTTTTTT.

V and J are TRBV4-1 and TRBJ2-3; D unclear. CDR3 size: 14 residues. The germline gives CDR1 MGHRA, CDR2 YSYEKL. Trimming cost V 0 bases and J 2 bases, with 6 bases left between them. CDR3 loop: CASSQEEFTDTQYF. In nucleotides, the CDR3 is TGCGCCAGCAGCCAAGAGGAGTTCACAGATACGCAGTATTTT.

The rearrangement uses TRBV5-1 and TRBJ1-5, with TRBD1 matching over 7 bases. CDR3 length equals 17 residues. V trimming: 3 bases; J trimming: 5 bases; junction bases outside the gene matches: 14. The V gene's germline CDR1 is SGHRS and CDR2 YFSETQ. This chain's CDR3 is CASSSSSGGLGDQPQHF. For the CDR3, the DNA is TGCGCCAGCAGCTCCTCATCAGGGGGTTTGGGGGATCAGCCCCAGCATTTT.

This clone was counted only a few times. V is TRBV11-1 and J is TRBJ2-1, with 10 nucleotides matching TRBD2. J was trimmed by 14 bases and V by 3 bases; bases with no gene match: 10. Germline V lookup: CDR1 SGHAT, CDR2 FQDESV (reference sequence). The length of the CDR3 is 14 residues. The CDR3 loop is CASSFVASGGEEFF. CDR3 nucleotide sequence: TGTGCCAGCAGCTTCGTAGCTAGCGGGGGAGAAGAGTTCTTC. Complete variable domain (other parts from reference TRBV11-1 and TRBJ2-1): EAEVAQSPRYKITEKSQAVAFWCDPISGHATLYWYRQILGQGPELLVQFQDESVVDDSQLPKDRFSAERLKGVDSTLKIQPAELGDSAMYLCASSFVASGGEEFFGPGTRLTVL.

V gene TRBV4-2 combines with J gene TRBJ2-7; TRBD2 matches at 9 bases. The V and J ends lost 1 base and 8 bases, in that order; junction bases with no gene match: 12. The CDR3 loop spans 16 amino acids. Germline V gene sequence: CDR1 LGHNA, CDR2 YNFKEQ. CDR3 nucleotide sequence: TGTGCCAGCAGCCAAGGTAGCGGGGGCGTCTACGGGAAGCAGTACTTC. Protein: CASSQGSGGVYGKQYF.